These 9 T cell receptor beta chains were sequenced from one sample in a study of T cells after somatic rescue of genetic block. Libraries were prepared by immunoSEQ multiplex PCR; TCRdb keeps only in-frame clonotypes and omits some of them. This sample yields 85,000 to 100,000 clones, of which 85% to 90% are seen a single time; around 1.6% belongs to the top ten. Material: peripheral blood mononuclear cells (PBMCs). The origin of the receptors is a woman younger than 30.

The chain couples TRBV13 to TRBJ2-1; 11 bases agree with TRBD1. CDR3 length: 16 amino acids. CDR1 and CDR2 (germline): PRHDT, FYEKMQ (reference sequence). J gave up 4 bases and V 5 bases, and 7 bases lay outside the gene matches. This chain's CDR3 is CASSPSGQGGYNEQFF. The CDR3, as DNA: TGTGCCAGCAGCCCCTCGGGACAGGGGGGTTACAATGAGCAGTTCTTC.

This clone was detected only once. This chain joins TRBV28 and TRBJ2-3; no firm D call. The CDR3 runs to 14 residues. Germline V CDR1 and CDR2: MDHEN, SYDVKM. The V end lost 6 bases, the J end lost 3 bases, and 13 bases lay between the germline ends. This CDR3 reads CASSPGLRTDTQYF. CDR3 in DNA: TGTGCCAGCAGCCCTGGGCTGCGAACAGATACGCAGTATTTT.

The gene calls are TRBV18 and TRBJ1-1, with D unclear. V gave up 0 bases and J gave up 1 base, with 9 bases separating them. Germline V gene data show CDR1 as KGHSH and CDR2 as LQKENI. CDR3 length: 15 amino acids. CDR3 residues: CASSPPAGSNTEAFF. As DNA, the CDR3 is TGTGCCAGCTCACCACCAGCCGGATCGAACACTGAAGCTTTCTTT. The full variable domain, its missing parts supplied by reference TRBV18 and TRBJ1-1, is NAGVMQNPRHLVRRRGQEARLRCSPMKGHSHVYWYRQLPEEGLKFMVYLQKENIIDESGMPKERFSAEFPKEGPSILRIQQVVRGDSAAYFCASSPPAGSNTEAFFGQGTRLTVV.

V is TRBV6-4 and J is TRBJ1-1; maybe TRBD1 (5 bases). Trimming stripped 6 bases from V and 4 bases from J, with 21 bases between. Germline V gene data show CDR1 as MRHNA and CDR2 as SNTAGT. The CDR3 spans 16 residues. The CDR3 DNA sequence: TGTGCCAGCAGCCCGGGGCGAGGGTTGGATAGCACTGAAGCTTTCTTT. It yields the protein CASSPGRGLDSTEAFF.

The J gene is TRBJ2-7, the V gene TRBV5-1, with 9 positions matching TRBD1. V gave up 2 bases and J gave up 5 bases; unmatched junction bases: 11. The germline V gene has CDR1 SGHRS and CDR2 YFSETQ. CDR3 length: 16 amino acids. As DNA, the CDR3 is TGCGCCAGCAGCTTTGTCTGGGGACAGGGAAACCACGAGCAGTACTTC. This translates into CASSFVWGQGNHEQYF.

The rearrangement uses TRBV6-5 and TRBJ1-4; D remains unclear. From germline, CDR1 is MNHEY and CDR2 SVGAGI. This CDR3 region has 16 residues. V dropped 2 bases and J dropped 2 bases, with 12 bases sitting between them. The CDR3 region has the DNA TGTGCCAGCAGTTACCCCAGTCGTTGTACTAATGAAAAACTGTTTTTT. Translated: CASSYPSRCTNEKLFF.

This rearrangement joins TRBV4-3 to TRBJ2-4; D gene unclear. Germline CDR1 reads LGHNA; CDR2 reads YSLEER. The CDR3 length is 17 residues. Trimming stripped 2 bases from V and 0 bases from J, with 14 bases between. Here the CDR3 DNA reads TGCGCCAGCAGCCAAAGGGTCGGCTCCATAGCCAAAAACATTCAGTACTTC. Translation: CASSQRVGSIAKNIQYF.

This clone appeared a few times. The chain employs TRBV10-1 and TRBJ1-2; 9 nucleotides line up with TRBD1. V gave up 5 bases and J gave up 4 bases; unmatched junction bases: 8. CDR3 size: 15 residues. Germline V gives CDR1 WNHNN, CDR2 SYGVQD (reference sequence). The CDR3 DNA sequence: TGCGCCAGCAGTAAGGACAGGGGAGGTGGCTATGGCTACACCTTC. Protein: CASSKDRGGGYGYTF.

The rearrangement joins TRBV19 to TRBJ2-1; 7 bases align to TRBD1. This CDR3 is 16 amino acids long. The V gene end was trimmed by 7 bases and the J gene end by 7 bases; junction bases not matched to a gene: 16. Per germline, CDR1 LNHDA and CDR2 SQIVND (reference sequence). The CDR3 DNA sequence: TGTGCCAGTACCCTCCCTGGCAGGGGGATGTCAAATGAGCAGTTCTTC. This sequence encodes CASTLPGRGMSNEQFF.